Below, 9 T cell receptor beta chains from the same sample are listed, as sequenced in a study of blood T cell repertoires in COVID-19. Clones were sequenced by immunoSEQ multiplex PCR, and TCRdb holds only the in-frame ones, with some missing. The data show approximately 70,000 clones, with around 86% seen just once and 6.6% held by the top ten. Sequencing input: peripheral blood. All receptors derive from a man aged 45-65 years with active COVID-19.

This chain uses TRBV4-3 with TRBJ1-2; no reliable D call. From germline, CDR1 is LGHNA and CDR2 YSLEER. This CDR3 region has 15 residues. V gave up 1 base and J gave up 3 bases, with 12 bases separating them. The CDR3 region is CASSQVPGSDYGYTF. CDR3 in DNA: TGCGCCAGCAGCCAAGTGCCCGGGTCAGACTATGGCTACACCTTC.

The chain employs TRBV6-5 and TRBJ1-2, with TRBD1 identical over 7 bases. Trimming cost V 5 bases and J 0 bases; bases outside gene matches: 3. The CDR3 covers 14 residues. From germline, CDR1 is MNHEY and CDR2 SVGAGI. CDR3 sequence (DNA): TGTGCCAGCAGTCCCGGGACAGCTAACTATGGCTACACCTTC. This translates into CASSPGTANYGYTF.

The V gene is TRBV6-5, the J gene TRBJ1-3, with TRBD1 identical over 7 bases. The V gene's germline CDR1 is MNHEY and CDR2 SVGAGI. V dropped 6 bases and J dropped 0; count of bases not matched to a gene: 2. The CDR3 is made up of 14 amino acids. The CDR3 is CASRRDSSGNTIYF. The CDR3 nucleotides read TGTGCCAGCAGGCGGGACAGCTCTGGAAACACCATATATTTT.

The chain has TRBV5-6 and TRBJ2-2; 11 bases match TRBD2. V shed 4 bases, J shed 1 base, and the junction held 0 bases outside the gene matches. The CDR3 extends over 15 amino acids. Germline V gene sequence: CDR1 SGHDT, CDR2 YYEEEE. As DNA, the CDR3 is TGTGCCAGCAGCGGGACTAGCGGGAACACCGGGGAGCTGTTTTTT. Translating it yields CASSGTSGNTGELFF.

The chain has TRBV27 and TRBJ2-1; D is unresolved. Germline V CDR1 and CDR2: MNHEY, SMNVEV (reference sequence). V gave up 5 bases and J gave up 5 bases, with 4 bases separating them. CDR3 length equals 11 residues. Here the CDR3 reads CASSVNNEQFF. DNA of the CDR3: TGTGCCAGCAGTGTAAACAATGAGCAGTTCTTC.

This chain joins TRBV5-1 and TRBJ2-1; 8 nucleotides line up with TRBD1. This CDR3 is 15 amino acids long. Germline values: CDR1 SGHRS, CDR2 YFSETQ. V lost 4 bases and J lost 3; bases outside the gene matches: 6. CDR3 sequence (DNA): TGCGCCAGCAGCCCGGGACAGGCGTTCTACAATGAGCAGTTCTTC. Translated: CASSPGQAFYNEQFF.

The chain employs TRBV25-1 and TRBJ2-3; maybe TRBD2 (6 bases). CDR3 length: 16 residues. Trimming pared 0 bases from V and 5 bases from J, leaving 15 bases between. From germline, CDR1 is MGHDK and CDR2 SYGVNS. CDR3 in amino acids: CASSEYEGGVRDTQYF. The CDR3 bases are TGTGCCAGCAGTGAATACGAGGGCGGGGTGCGAGATACGCAGTATTTT.

The V call is TRBV19, the J call TRBJ2-3; TRBD2 matches 8 bases. V shed 5 bases, J shed 4 bases, and the junction held 5 bases outside the gene matches. CDR3 length: 14 residues. Germline loops: CDR1 LNHDA, CDR2 SQIVND (reference sequence). This CDR3 reads CASSPAGGPDTQYF. The CDR3 DNA reads TGTGCCAGTAGTCCGGCGGGGGGCCCAGATACGCAGTATTTT.

This clone occurred a few times. V gene TRBV18 combines with J gene TRBJ1-5, with a possible D match to TRBD1 (5 bases). Germline assignment: CDR1 KGHSH and CDR2 LQKENI. The length of the CDR3 is 14 residues. The V gene lost 2 bases and the J gene lost 6 bases, with 11 bases spanning the gap. The CDR3 region is CASSPDGGGQPQHF. The CDR3 DNA follows: TGTGCCAGCTCACCAGATGGGGGGGGTCAGCCCCAGCATTTT.